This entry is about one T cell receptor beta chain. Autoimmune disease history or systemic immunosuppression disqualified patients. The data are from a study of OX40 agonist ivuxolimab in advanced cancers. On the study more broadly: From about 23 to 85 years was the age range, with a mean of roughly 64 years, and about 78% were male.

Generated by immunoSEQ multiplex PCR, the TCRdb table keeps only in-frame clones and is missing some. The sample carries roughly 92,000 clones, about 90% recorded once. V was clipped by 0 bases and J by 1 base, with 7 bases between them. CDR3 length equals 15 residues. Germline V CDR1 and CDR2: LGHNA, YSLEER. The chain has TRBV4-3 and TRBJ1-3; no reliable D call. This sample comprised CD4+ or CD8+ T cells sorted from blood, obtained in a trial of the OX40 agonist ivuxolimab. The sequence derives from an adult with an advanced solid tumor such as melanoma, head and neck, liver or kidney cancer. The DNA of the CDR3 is TGCGCCAGCAGCCAAGATACGAGGTCTGGAAACACCATATATTTT. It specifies CASSQDTRSGNTIYF.